The following is a TCR beta chain sequence with its context. Its antigen is as yet unknown. This record comes from a study of cytomegalovirus exposure and HLA in healthy donors. Study-wide results and limits: Sequencing likely generated an artifact that appeared as a cluster of highly shared sequence variants.

Healthy bone marrow donors supplied every sample. V trimming: 8 bases; J trimming: 0 bases; junction bases outside the gene matches: 6. CDR3 length equals 15 residues. CDR1 and CDR2 from the germline V gene are WNHNN and SYGVQD (reference sequence). The PCR ran on 60 Vbeta and 13 Jbeta primers. Measured with immunoSEQ multiplex PCR; TCRdb has only the in-frame clones, and not every one. The sample consists of 150,000 to 200,000 clones, around 80% of them appearing once. The V and J genes are TRBV10-1 and TRBJ2-1, with 8 bases lining up with TRBD2. Sequenced sample: PBMCs. This clonotype was sampled from a human donor in good health. CDR3 sequence (DNA): TGCGCCAGCTCCATAGCGGGGCCCTCCTACAATGAGCAGTTCTTC. It codes for CASSIAGPSYNEQFF.